This TCR beta chain was obtained from a study of blood T cell repertoires in COVID-19. Overall study: Spain, Italy and the United States supplied samples that represented acute and convalescent COVID-19.

Per the study methods: For nucleated cells, counts were estimated from reference gene primer amplification. TCRdb's table, derived via immunoSEQ multiplex PCR, lists solely in-frame clones and lacks some. For V, J and clone size, that table is used; D and trimming come from the DNA. Here the sample spans some 240,000 clones, roughly nine tenths being singletons. Sequencing input: peripheral blood. The receptor was derived from a man aged 55-75 years who had recovered from COVID-19.

DNA for the CDR3: TGTGCCTGGAGTCTGGGACTCTTTAGCACAGATACGCAGTATTTT. Its translation is CAWSLGLFSTDTQYF. The chain is built from TRBV30 and TRBJ2-3, with D maybe TRBD2 (6 bases). This CDR3 is built from 15 residues. Germline-derived CDR1 and CDR2 are GTSNPN and SVGIG (reference sequence). With 2 bases removed from V and 0 bases from J, the gap between germline ends came to 12 bases.